This T cell receptor (beta chain) was retrieved from a study of shared clonotypes between healthy human individuals. Study-level points and caveats: Rarefaction gave evidence that sorted-subset sequencing remained incomplete despite large depth. Estimated clonotype richness was generally higher in naive than memory subsets.

Of note for this clone: The antigen remains undetermined. The identical CDR3 is also encoded by other nucleotide sequences in the sample.

Trimming took 5 bases from V and 1 from J, leaving 12 bases between them. Germline lookup yields CDR1 SGHRS and CDR2 YFSETQ. The CDR3 covers 15 residues. Using approximately 190 ng DNA, approximately 30,000 T cell genomes, the sorted-subset replicate PCRs were run. Assay: immunoSEQ multiplex PCR; the TCRdb copy retains only in-frame clones and omits some. The repertoire consists of under 850,000 clones, with around 77% occurring once and the leading ten covering more than 1.5%. The sample comprised memory CD4+ T cells sorted from blood. Specified subset: CD45RA-negative fraction. This clonotype was obtained from a woman between 25 and 40 years old in good health. The chain combines TRBV5-1 with TRBJ2-2, with D unresolved. The CDR3 DNA follows: TGCGCCAGCAGTTCCCGGACGGGGAACACCGGGGAGCTGTTTTTT. It codes for CASSSRTGNTGELFF.